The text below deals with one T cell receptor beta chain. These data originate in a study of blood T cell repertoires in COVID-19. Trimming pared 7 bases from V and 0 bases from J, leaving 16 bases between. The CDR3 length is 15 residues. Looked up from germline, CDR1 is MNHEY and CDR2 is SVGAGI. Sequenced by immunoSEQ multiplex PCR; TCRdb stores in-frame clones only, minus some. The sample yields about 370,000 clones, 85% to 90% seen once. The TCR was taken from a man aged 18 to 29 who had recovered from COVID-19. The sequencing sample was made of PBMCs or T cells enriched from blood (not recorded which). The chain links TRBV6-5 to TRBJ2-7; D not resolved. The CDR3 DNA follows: TGTGCCAGCACCGACCATCGACTCAGCTCCTACGAGCAGTACTTC. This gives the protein CASTDHRLSSYEQYF.